This is a list of T cell receptor beta chains from one sample in a study of T cell responses to AZD1222 COVID-19 vaccine. This table comes from immunoSEQ multiplex PCR, and its TCRdb copy is limited to in-frame clones, with some not included. The data contain about 130,000 clones, approximately 85% of them singletons. The material was peripheral blood, obtained on day 0 of AZD1222 vaccination. The receptors come from an adult in good health. CDR3s include the opening cysteine and the closing phenylalanine or tryptophan. D genes are given only for firm matches. Part of the rows lack a size; the others show once, few, many or a class for expanded clones.

d_call	j_call	v_call	clone_size	cdr3_aa	cdr3_nt
TRBD1	TRBJ2-3	TRBV18	once	CASSSRQGASTDTQYF	TGTGCCAGCTCATCGCGACAGGGGGCTAGCACAGATACGCAGTATTTT
TRBD2	TRBJ2-7	TRBV7-2	NA	CASSLFSGVGYEQYF	TGTGCCAGCAGCTTATTCAGCGGGGTCGGGTACGAGCAGTACTTC
TRBD1	TRBJ2-5	TRBV5-1	NA	CASSKDRGLGETQYF	TGCGCCAGCAGCAAGGACAGGGGGCTGGGAGAGACCCAGTACTTC
NA	TRBJ1-5	TRBV6-2/TRBV6-3	NA	CASSRPTGYSNQPQHF	TGTGCCAGCAGCCGACCGACAGGATATAGCAATCAGCCCCAGCATTTT
NA	TRBJ2-7	TRBV7-7	NA	CASSLAGRDEQYF	TGTGCTAGCAGCTTAGCCGGTAGGGACGAGCAGTACTTC
TRBD1	TRBJ2-1	TRBV19	once	CASSMVGTGVNEQFF	TGTGCCAGTAGTATGGTAGGGACAGGGGTCAATGAGCAGTTCTTC
TRBD2	TRBJ2-5	TRBV5-4	NA	CASSGGTSGVQETQYF	TGTGCCAGCAGCGGAGGGACTAGCGGGGTCCAAGAGACCCAGTACTTC
NA	TRBJ1-1	TRBV9	once	CASSVAGVNTEAFF	TGTGCCAGCAGCGTAGCGGGGGTTAACACTGAAGCTTTCTTT
TRBD2	TRBJ2-2	TRBV19	NA	CASSVSGGTGELFF	TGTGCCAGTAGTGTCTCGGGAGGGACCGGGGAGCTGTTTTTT
NA	TRBJ1-2	TRBV6-1	NA	CASSERWNYGYTF	TGTGCCAGCAGTGAAAGGTGGAACTATGGCTACACCTTC
NA	TRBJ2-1	TRBV27	once	CASSRQDNEQFF	TGTGCCAGCAGTAGGCAGGACAATGAGCAGTTCTTC